These T cell receptor beta chains were read from a single sample in a study of T cell changes during pregnancy in multiple sclerosis. Method: immunoSEQ multiplex PCR; TCRdb's copy keeps in-frame clones and lacks some. This repertoire shows some 100,000 clones, roughly 92% found once; its top ten account for around 1.2%. The source was peripheral blood, collected in the second trimester of pregnancy. The receptors derive from a female donor with multiple sclerosis, enrolled in a pregnancy study. CDR3s include the opening cysteine and the closing phenylalanine or tryptophan. The order of the fields is CDR3 protein, CDR3 DNA, J gene, V gene, D gene. The D gene is left open where the match is weak.

CDR3 protein: CASSPLIENEQFF
CDR3 DNA: TGCGCCAGCAGCCCTCTCATAGAAAATGAGCAGTTCTTC
J gene: TRBJ2-1
V gene: TRBV5-1
D gene: -

CDR3 protein: CASAEGQGVLNEKLFF
CDR3 DNA: TGTGCCAGCGCCGAGGGACAGGGGGTGCTAAATGAAAAACTGTTTTTT
J gene: TRBJ1-4
V gene: TRBV11-1
D gene: TRBD1

CDR3 protein: CASSRSETYEQYF
CDR3 DNA: TGTGCCAGCAGTCGGAGCGAGACCTACGAGCAGTACTTC
J gene: TRBJ2-7
V gene: TRBV28
D gene: -

CDR3 protein: CASSIAGQGNTEAFF
CDR3 DNA: TGTGCCAGTAGTATTGCGGGACAGGGGAACACTGAAGCTTTCTTT
J gene: TRBJ1-1
V gene: TRBV19
D gene: TRBD1

CDR3 protein: CASSLNSGGAPETQYF
CDR3 DNA: TGTGCCAGCAGCTTAAATAGCGGGGGGGCCCCAGAGACCCAGTACTTC
J gene: TRBJ2-5
V gene: TRBV7-2
D gene: TRBD2

CDR3 protein: CASSLLQGKETQYF
CDR3 DNA: TGTGCCAGCAGCTTGTTACAGGGGAAAGAGACCCAGTACTTC
J gene: TRBJ2-5
V gene: TRBV5-4
D gene: TRBD1

CDR3 protein: CASSYTGRSYEQYF
CDR3 DNA: TGTGCCAGCAGTTACACGGGGAGATCCTACGAGCAGTACTTC
J gene: TRBJ2-7
V gene: TRBV6-5
D gene: -

CDR3 protein: CASSIVEGAKNIQYF
CDR3 DNA: TGTGCCAGTAGTATAGTGGAGGGGGCCAAAAACATTCAGTACTTC
J gene: TRBJ2-4
V gene: TRBV19
D gene: -

CDR3 protein: CASSLGQGTLYGYTF
CDR3 DNA: TGTGCCAGCAGTTTAGGACAGGGGACCCTCTATGGCTACACCTTC
J gene: TRBJ1-2
V gene: TRBV6-5
D gene: TRBD1

CDR3 protein: CASSEALPSGIADTQYF
CDR3 DNA: TGTGCCAGCAGTGAAGCGCTACCTAGCGGAATTGCAGATACGCAGTATTTT
J gene: TRBJ2-3
V gene: TRBV6-1
D gene: TRBD2

CDR3 protein: CASSPGLTYNEQFF
CDR3 DNA: TGTGCCAGCAGCCCGGGACTTACTTACAATGAGCAGTTCTTC
J gene: TRBJ2-1
V gene: TRBV7-3
D gene: -

CDR3 protein: CASSITGFSYEQYF
CDR3 DNA: TGTGCCAGCAGCATTACAGGTTTCTCCTACGAGCAGTACTTC
J gene: TRBJ2-7
V gene: TRBV4-2
D gene: -

CDR3 protein: CAKRQNNQPQHF
CDR3 DNA: TGTGCCAAAAGACAGAACAATCAGCCCCAGCATTTT
J gene: TRBJ1-5
V gene: TRBV6-1
D gene: -

CDR3 protein: CASSQTGGGQETQYF
CDR3 DNA: TGCGCCAGCAGCCAAACAGGGGGAGGACAAGAGACCCAGTACTTC
J gene: TRBJ2-5
V gene: TRBV4-1
D gene: TRBD1

CDR3 protein: CASSLALQGREFF
CDR3 DNA: TGTGCCAGCAGCTTAGCCCTCCAGGGAAGGGAGTTCTTC
J gene: TRBJ2-1
V gene: TRBV7-2
D gene: -

CDR3 protein: CASSQGQVDYGYTF
CDR3 DNA: TGTGCCAGCAGCCAAGGACAGGTAGACTATGGCTACACCTTC
J gene: TRBJ1-2
V gene: TRBV5-5
D gene: TRBD1

CDR3 protein: CASSPQTGGETQYF
CDR3 DNA: TGTGCCAGCTCACCACAGACAGGGGGGGAGACCCAGTACTTC
J gene: TRBJ2-5
V gene: TRBV18
D gene: TRBD1

CDR3 protein: CASSSAQFNEKLFF
CDR3 DNA: TGTGCCAGCAGTTCAGCGCAGTTTAATGAAAAACTGTTTTTT
J gene: TRBJ1-4
V gene: TRBV6-5
D gene: -